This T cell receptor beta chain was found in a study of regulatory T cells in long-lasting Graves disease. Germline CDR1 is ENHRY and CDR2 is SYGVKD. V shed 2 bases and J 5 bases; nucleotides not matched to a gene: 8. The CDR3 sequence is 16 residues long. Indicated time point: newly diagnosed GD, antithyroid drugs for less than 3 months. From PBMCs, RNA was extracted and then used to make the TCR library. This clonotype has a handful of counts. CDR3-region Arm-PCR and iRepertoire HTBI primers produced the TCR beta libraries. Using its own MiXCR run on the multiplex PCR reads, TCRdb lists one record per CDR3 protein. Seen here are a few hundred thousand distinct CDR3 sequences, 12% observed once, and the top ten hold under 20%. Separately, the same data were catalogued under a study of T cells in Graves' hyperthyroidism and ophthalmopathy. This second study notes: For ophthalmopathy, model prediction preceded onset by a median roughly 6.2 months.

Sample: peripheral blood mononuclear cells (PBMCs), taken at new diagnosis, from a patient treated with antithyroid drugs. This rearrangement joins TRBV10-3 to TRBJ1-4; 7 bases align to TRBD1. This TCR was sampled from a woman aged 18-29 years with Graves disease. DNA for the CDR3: TGTGCCATCAGTGAGGCCCGGACAGGCGGGAATGAAAAACTGTTTTTT. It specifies CAISEARTGGNEKLFF.